Listed below are T cell receptor beta chains from one sample, sequenced in a study of cytomegalovirus exposure and HLA in healthy donors. Profiled with immunoSEQ multiplex PCR; TCRdb holds only in-frame clones, not every one. There are under 95,000 clones in the sample, with about 0.5% held by the top ten. Sequenced: PBMCs. The receptors derive from a man aged 45-65 years in good health and CMV-seronegative. CDR3s include the opening cysteine and the closing phenylalanine or tryptophan. D genes are given only for firm matches.

>TRBD1|TRBV5-6|TRBJ1-5
TGTGCCAGCAGCCGGACAGGGTCTGATCAGCCCCAGCATTTT
CASSRTGSDQPQHF
>NA|TRBV10-3|TRBJ1-1
TGTGCCATCAGTGGGCCGGGAGCGACTGAAGCTTTCTTT
CAISGPGATEAFF
>TRBD1|TRBV5-1|TRBJ2-1
TGCGCCAGCAGCTTGACAGGGGGCGCCTACAATGAGCAGTTCTTC
CASSLTGGAYNEQFF
>NA|TRBV4-3|TRBJ2-5
TGCGCCAGCAGCCAAGACAGGGGCCGGGAGACCCAGTACTTC
CASSQDRGRETQYF
>TRBD1|TRBV27|TRBJ2-3
TGTGCCAGCAGTGCACGCCCGGGACAGAAATACACAGATACGCAGTATTTT
CASSARPGQKYTDTQYF
>TRBD1|TRBV6-6|TRBJ2-7
TGTGCCAGCAGAACCGGGACAGGGGCCTACGAGCAGTACTTC
CASRTGTGAYEQYF
>TRBD1|TRBV5-4|TRBJ1-2
TGTGCCAGCAAAGGGCAGGGGGCGTACTATGGCTACACCTTC
CASKGQGAYYGYTF
>NA|TRBV28|TRBJ1-2
TGTGCCAGCAGTCCTGCTTTATCAGGGCCGAGCTATGGCTACACCTTC
CASSPALSGPSYGYTF
>NA|TRBV4-1|TRBJ1-1
TGCGCCAGCAGCCAAGATCAATCAATGAACACTGAAGCTTTCTTT
CASSQDQSMNTEAFF
>TRBD2|TRBV7-3|TRBJ2-5
TGTGCCAGCAGCTTGATAGCGGGGGAACAAGAGACCCAGTACTTC
CASSLIAGEQETQYF
>NA|TRBV7-8|TRBJ2-4
TGTGCCAGCAGCCTGGAGGACCTAAACATTCAGTACTTC
CASSLEDLNIQYF
>TRBD1|TRBV29-1|TRBJ2-2
TGCAGCGTTGGCTCGCGGTGGGGCAGGGGGCCGGGGGAAGGACCCGGGGAGCTGTTTTTT
CSVGSRWGRGPGEGPGELFF
>TRBD1|TRBV11-2|TRBJ2-1
TGTGCCAGCAGCGCCCGCCGGGACAGCGAGCAGTTCTTC
CASSARRDSEQFF
>TRBD1|TRBV5-1|TRBJ2-7
TGCGCCAGCAGCTTGGGGCCCCCGGGACAGGGACCACACTACGAGCAGTACTTC
CASSLGPPGQGPHYEQYF
>NA|TRBV5-4|TRBJ1-4
TGTGCCAGCAGCTTACAGGGAATATCCGAAAAACTGTTTTTT
CASSLQGISEKLFF
>NA|TRBV7-9|TRBJ1-4
TGTGCCAGCAGCCGATCCGGGAGATTTGAAAAACTGTTTTTT
CASSRSGRFEKLFF
>TRBD1|TRBV5-1|TRBJ2-3
TGCGCCAGCAGCTTGGCGGGACAGGGGATAGATACGCAGTATTTT
CASSLAGQGIDTQYF
>NA|TRBV5-1|TRBJ2-7
TGCGCCAGCAGCCAGCAGGGATACGAGCAGTACTTC
CASSQQGYEQYF